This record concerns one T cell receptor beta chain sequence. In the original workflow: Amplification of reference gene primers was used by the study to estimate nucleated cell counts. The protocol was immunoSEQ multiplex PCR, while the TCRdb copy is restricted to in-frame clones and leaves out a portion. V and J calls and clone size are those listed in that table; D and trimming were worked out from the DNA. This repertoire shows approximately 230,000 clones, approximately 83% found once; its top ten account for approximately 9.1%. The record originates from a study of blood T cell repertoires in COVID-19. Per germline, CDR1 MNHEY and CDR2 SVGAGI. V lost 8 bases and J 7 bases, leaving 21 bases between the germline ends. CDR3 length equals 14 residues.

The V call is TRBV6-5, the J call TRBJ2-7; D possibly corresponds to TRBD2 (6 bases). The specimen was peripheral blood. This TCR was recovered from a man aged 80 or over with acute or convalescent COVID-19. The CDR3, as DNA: TGTGCCAGCGGGGGGACCTCCCTTACGGGTGAGCAGTACTTC. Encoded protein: CASGGTSLTGEQYF.